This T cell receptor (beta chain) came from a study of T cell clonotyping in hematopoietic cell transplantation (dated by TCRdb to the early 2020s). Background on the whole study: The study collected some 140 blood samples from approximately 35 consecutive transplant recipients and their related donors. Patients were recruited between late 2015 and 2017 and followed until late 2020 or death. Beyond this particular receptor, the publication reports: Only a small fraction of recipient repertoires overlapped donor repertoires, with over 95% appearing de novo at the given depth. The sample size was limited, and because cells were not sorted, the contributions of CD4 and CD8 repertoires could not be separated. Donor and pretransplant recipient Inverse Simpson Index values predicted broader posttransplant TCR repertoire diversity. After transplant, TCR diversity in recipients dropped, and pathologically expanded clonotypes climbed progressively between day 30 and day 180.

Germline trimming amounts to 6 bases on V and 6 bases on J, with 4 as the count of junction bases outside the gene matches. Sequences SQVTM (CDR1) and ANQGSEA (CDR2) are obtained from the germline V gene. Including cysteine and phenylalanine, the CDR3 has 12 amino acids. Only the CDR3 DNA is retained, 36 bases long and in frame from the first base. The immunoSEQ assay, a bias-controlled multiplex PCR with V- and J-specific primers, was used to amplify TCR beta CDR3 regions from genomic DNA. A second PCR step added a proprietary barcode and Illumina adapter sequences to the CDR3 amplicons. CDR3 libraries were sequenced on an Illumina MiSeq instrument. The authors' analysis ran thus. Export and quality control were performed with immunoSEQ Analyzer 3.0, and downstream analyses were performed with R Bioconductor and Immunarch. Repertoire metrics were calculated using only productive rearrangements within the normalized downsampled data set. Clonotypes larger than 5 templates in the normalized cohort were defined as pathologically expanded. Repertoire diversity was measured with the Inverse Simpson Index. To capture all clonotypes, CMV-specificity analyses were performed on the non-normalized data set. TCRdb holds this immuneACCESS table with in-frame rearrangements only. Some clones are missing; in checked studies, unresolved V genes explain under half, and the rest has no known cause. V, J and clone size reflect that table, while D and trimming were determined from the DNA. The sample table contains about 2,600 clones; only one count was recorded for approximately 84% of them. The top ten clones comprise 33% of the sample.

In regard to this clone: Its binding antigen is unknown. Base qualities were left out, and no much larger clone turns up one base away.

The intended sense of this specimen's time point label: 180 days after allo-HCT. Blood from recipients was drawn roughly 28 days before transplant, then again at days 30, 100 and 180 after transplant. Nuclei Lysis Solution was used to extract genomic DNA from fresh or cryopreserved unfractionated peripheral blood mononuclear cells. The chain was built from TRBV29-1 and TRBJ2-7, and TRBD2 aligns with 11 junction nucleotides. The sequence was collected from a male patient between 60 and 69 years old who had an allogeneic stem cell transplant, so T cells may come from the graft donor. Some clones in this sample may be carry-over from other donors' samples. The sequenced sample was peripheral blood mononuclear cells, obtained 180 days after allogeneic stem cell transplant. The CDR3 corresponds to CSVLAGGSEQYF. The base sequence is TGCAGCGTCCTAGCGGGAGGCTCCGAGCAGTACTTC.